The 8 T cell receptor beta chains in this list originate from one sample, sequenced in a study of T-cell reconstitution after alpha-beta-depleted transplantation in children (dated by TCRdb to 2016 to 2017). The method behind the library was PCR. The listed sequencing device is Illumina HiSeq 2500. To normalize quantification of the TCRbeta repertoire, the TCR libraries were built with molecular barcoding that relied on unique molecular identifiers. Using fastp at Q25 and MiXCR, TCRdb reprocessed the public reads and kept productive beta chains. Each entry is one CDR3 protein sequence, shown with its most common DNA and genes. The sample table shows roughly 120,000 distinct CDR3 sequences, and more than 20% are seen once. Of the sample, roughly a tenth falls within the top ten clones. The meaning of the sample's treatment or condition label: allogeneic hematopoietic cell transplantation with graft depleted of TCRalphabeta T cells and CD19 B cells.

The sequencing used PBMCs, mostly from graft donor cells, collected 180 days after TCRalphabeta/CD19-depleted stem cell transplant. The origin of the receptors is a male patient aged 2 to 9 who had a stem cell transplant for chronic granulomatous disease, so the T cells may come from the graft donor.

This clonotype was seen only a few times. The V gene is TRBV29-1, the J gene TRBJ2-7, with 10 bases aligning to TRBD2. V lost 1 base, J lost 6 bases, and 9 bases stayed unmatched. Germline CDR1 reads SQVTM; CDR2 reads ANQGSEA. This CDR3 is 15 amino acids long. For the CDR3, the DNA is TGCAGCGTTGAAGTTGGTACTAGCGGGATAGGCGAGCAGTACTTC. It codes for CSVEVGTSGIGEQYF.

The chain uses TRBV27 and TRBJ1-1; TRBD1 matches at 12 bases. CDR3 length equals 15 residues. Germline trimming cut 5 bases from V and 5 bases from J; bases unmatched to any gene: 6. Germline CDR1 MNHEY, CDR2 SMNVEV (reference sequence). The CDR3 here is CASSVGTGGETEAFF. The CDR3 region has the DNA TGTGCCAGCAGTGTCGGGACAGGGGGCGAGACTGAAGCTTTCTTT.

This clonotype was counted many times. The chain recombines TRBV20-1 with TRBJ1-5; the D is unclear. Trimming cost V 1 base and J 5 bases, with 12 bases left between them. Germline CDR1 reads DFQATT; CDR2 reads SNEGSKA (reference sequence). The CDR3 extends over 14 amino acids. The CDR3 sequence: CSARVAANYQPQHF. As DNA, the CDR3 is TGCAGTGCTAGAGTGGCCGCTAACTATCAGCCCCAGCATTTT.

The chain employs TRBV20-1 and TRBJ2-1; 12 bases map to TRBD2. J was trimmed by 9 bases and V by 4 bases; bases with no gene match: 7. From germline, CDR1 is DFQATT and CDR2 SNEGSKA (reference sequence). This CDR3 region has 14 residues. The CDR3 coding sequence is TGCAGTGCTATTACACGACTAGCGGGAGTTGAGCAGTTCTTC. It codes for CSAITRLAGVEQFF.

In its sample, this clonotype was seen many times. The chain recombines TRBV18 with TRBJ2-1, with 10 bases identical to TRBD2. Germline V gene lookup returns CDR1 KGHSH and CDR2 LQKENI. The CDR3 has 16 amino acids. The junction had 10 bases not matched to a gene; V was cut back by 4 bases and J by 7 bases. Here the CDR3 DNA reads TGTGCCAGCTCACTACATCCGGGACTAGCGCAGAATGAGCAGTTCTTC. This sequence encodes CASSLHPGLAQNEQFF.

Many counts were recorded for this clonotype. V is TRBV5-5 and J is TRBJ2-5; 8 bases align to TRBD2. V trimming: 3 bases; J trimming: 2 bases; junction bases outside the gene matches: 12. This CDR3 is built from 17 residues. In germline, CDR1 is SGHKS, CDR2 YYEKEE (reference sequence). CDR3 sequence: CASSWSISGIGQETQYF. For the CDR3, the DNA is TGTGCCAGCAGCTGGTCGATTAGCGGGATAGGGCAAGAGACCCAGTACTTC.

The chain carries TRBV27 and TRBJ1-5; D unclear. The CDR3 contains 15 residues. Trimming took off 6 bases at V and 2 bases at J, with 14 bases between the two ends. Germline CDR1 MNHEY, CDR2 SMNVEV (reference sequence). The CDR3 bases are TGTGCCAGCAGCGAAGATTGGGATGGCAATCAGCCCCAGCATTTT. Amino acids: CASSEDWDGNQPQHF.

This clonotype was counted a few times. The chain's CDR3 is CSCVGGAGGYTF. DNA for the CDR3: TGCAGCTGTGTTGGGGGGGCGGGGGGCTACACCTTC. This chain connects TRBV29-1 to TRBJ1-2, with D perhaps TRBD1 (6 bases). Germline assignment: CDR1 SQVTM and CDR2 ANQGSEA. The V and J ends lost 8 bases and 8 bases respectively, with 18 bases between them. This CDR3 has 12 residues.